This T cell receptor (beta chain) is drawn from a study of beta chain features in type 1 diabetes. Study-level points and caveats: Although PCR might favor shorter templates, it would do so equally in patients and controls. In all four CD4+ subsets, TCRB CDR3 length was significantly, moderately reduced in type 1 diabetes.

As to this clone: Its cognate antigen is unknown.

Expressed TCRB transcripts were sequenced because the isolated RNA had all been reverse transcribed beforehand. Profiled with immunoSEQ multiplex PCR; TCRdb holds only in-frame clones, not every one. The profile shows just over 600,000 clones, less than 20% of them singletons. The sample was naive CD4+ T cells from blood. This sequence was found in a man aged 18 to 29 in good health.

DNA for the CDR3: TGTGCCAGCAGCTTAGCGGGGACCCCCTATAATTCACCCCTCCACTTT. Translating gives CASSLAGTPYNSPLHF. The chain has TRBV7-8 and TRBJ1-6, with a tentative D call TRBD1 (5 bases). Germline V gene data show CDR1 as SGHVS and CDR2 as FQNEAQ. Trimming left V 0 bases short and J 2 bases short, with 8 bases between. This CDR3 has 16 residues.